This T cell receptor (beta chain) was observed in a study of blood T cells in healthy people across ages (dated by TCRdb to between 2015 and 2016). In the study overall: In model experiments, template switching captured about one uniquely barcoded TCR beta cDNA molecule for every two T cells. Age-related changes in TCR beta repertoire diversity were measured in the study by deep sequencing normalized with unique cDNA molecular identifiers. Two additional independent replicas of 1 million unique cDNA reads from the same blood draw were analyzed for two donors (one aged 18 to 29 and one aged 80 or older). Donors were grouped into four age groups: young (average 16 years), middle-aged (less than 40), aged (about 60) and long-lived (approximately 81). Donors of different ages were randomly distributed across sequencing lanes to avoid experimental bias. The research as a whole found: Observed TCR beta diversity correlated strongly with the percentage of naive T cells measured by flow cytometry. Donor CMV infection status was unknown, potentially confounding age-related changes in expanded clonotypes. Compared with the aged group, the long-lived group had more naive CD4+ T cells, fewer expanded clones and increased TCR diversity, a pattern suggesting age selection. Observed TCR beta diversity per million T cells fell roughly linearly with age, and a significant reduction was already apparent by age approximately 41. Because profiling used bulk unsorted PBMCs, naive and antigen-experienced compartments could not be compared conclusively. Estimates of total diversity based on one million sequenced T cells were considered lower bounds and underestimates.

Libraries came from 5' RACE. A second PCR of roughly 6 to 11 cycles was run with a J-beta primer mix and a sample-barcoded 5' primer. Each TCR beta cDNA molecule received a unique molecular identifier from a template-switch 5' adaptor carrying 12 random nucleotides. Each sample yielded at least 2.5 million CDR3-containing paired-end reads. First-strand cDNA synthesis was performed from all RNA using the Mint cDNA synthesis kit, with priming by a TRBC-specific oligonucleotide. Following uracil-DNA glycosylase treatment, all cDNA underwent a first 18-cycle PCR with the universal primers M1SS and BC2_uni_R. The paper's processing steps were these. Each sample was normalized by randomly selecting 1 million high-quality reads, each carrying a distinct molecular identifier. Instead of being binned into consensus sequences, reads with shared molecular identifiers were discarded. CDR3 identification, clonotype clustering and error correction used MiTCR with a Q25 quality threshold and the strictest error-elimination algorithm. Lower-bound total TCR beta diversity was estimated with a nonparametric unseen species model using Euler transformation. Using fastp trimming at Q25 and MiXCR clonotype assembly, TCRdb reanalyzed the public sequencing data and kept in-frame beta chains. Entries that share a CDR3 protein sequence are merged under the most common genes and DNA. The V and J calls and clone size are TCRdb's, not the authors'. This sample is represented by around 1,900,000 distinct CDR3 sequences; roughly two fifths of them were singletons. The ten most abundant clones make up under 30% of the sample.

On this clonotype itself: It has no known antigen specificity. Qualities for individual bases were not recorded, and no much larger clone is one base off.

The CDR3 holds 13 amino acids from the cysteine to the phenylalanine. Only the CDR3 DNA stays, 39 bases, in frame from base 1. The trim is 3 bases for V and 1 base for J, with a gap of 10 bases between the germline ends. CDR1 and CDR2 are read off the germline V gene (reference sequence) as DFQATT and SNEGSKA. Systemically healthy Caucasian individuals from Russia, some 36 in total and aged about 6 to 95 years, were included as donors. Around 9.7 milliliters of peripheral blood were collected from each donor into EDTA-treated Vacutainer tubes. Ficoll-Paque density-gradient centrifugation was used to isolate PBMCs, with at least 7 million obtained per sample. Trizol reagent was used to extract total RNA from PBMCs, with at least 5.5 micrograms per sample. The percentages of naive CD45RAhigh/CD27high T cells were determined by flow cytometry on a PBMC aliquot from every donor.

Rearrangement joined TRBV20-1 to TRBJ2-7; the D gene is not confidently resolved. Input material: blood. This receptor was obtained from a human donor in good health. The DNA sequence follows: TGCAGTGCTAGCTTACGTACTTCCTACGAGCAGTACTTC. This gives the protein CSASLRTSYEQYF.